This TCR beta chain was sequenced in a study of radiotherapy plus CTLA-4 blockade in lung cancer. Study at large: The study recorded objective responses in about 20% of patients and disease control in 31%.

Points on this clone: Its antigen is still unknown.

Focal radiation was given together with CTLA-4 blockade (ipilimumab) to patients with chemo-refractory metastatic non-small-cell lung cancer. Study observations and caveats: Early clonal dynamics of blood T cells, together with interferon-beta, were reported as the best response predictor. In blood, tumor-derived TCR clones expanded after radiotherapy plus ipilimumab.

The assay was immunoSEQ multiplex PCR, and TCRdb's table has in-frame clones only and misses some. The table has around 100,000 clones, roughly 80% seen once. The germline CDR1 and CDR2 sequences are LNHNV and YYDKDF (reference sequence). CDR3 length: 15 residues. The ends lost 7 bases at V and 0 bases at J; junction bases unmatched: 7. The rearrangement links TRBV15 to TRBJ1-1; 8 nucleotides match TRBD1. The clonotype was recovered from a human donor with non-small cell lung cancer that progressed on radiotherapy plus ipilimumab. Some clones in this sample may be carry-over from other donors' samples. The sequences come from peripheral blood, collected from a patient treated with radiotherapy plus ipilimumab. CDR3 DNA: TGTGCCACCAAAAACAGGGGGGGTATGAACACTGAAGCTTTCTTT. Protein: CATKNRGGMNTEAFF. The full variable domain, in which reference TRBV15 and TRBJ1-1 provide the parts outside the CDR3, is DAMVIQNPRYQVTQFGKPVTLSCSQTLNHNVMYWYQQKSSQAPKLLFHYYDKDFNNEADTPDNFQSRRPNTSFCFLDIRSPGLGDTAMYLCATKNRGGMNTEAFFGQGTRLTVV.